This T cell receptor beta chain is from a study of blood T cell repertoires in COVID-19. Overall study context: The analysed material was cDNA or gDNA that came from T cells, B-cell-depleted T cells, or PBMCs.

CDR1 is SGHRS and CDR2 is YFSETQ in the germline V gene. Between the trimmed V and J ends, which lost 6 bases and 3 bases, there was a span of 18 bases. CDR3 length: 16 residues. How the authors handled the data: Scientists estimated how many nucleated cells there were by amplifying reference gene primers. Sequencing used immunoSEQ multiplex PCR; TCRdb keeps in-frame clones, though not all of them. V, J and clone size were drawn from that table, and D and trimming were deduced from the DNA. Of fewer than 250,000 clones listed, under 85% are singletons. Source material: peripheral blood. The rearrangement uses TRBV5-1 and TRBJ2-2, with D tentatively TRBD1 (5 bases). The receptor's source is a human donor in a cohort sampled during active COVID-19. CDR3 region: CASKEQGKVYTGELFF. Here the CDR3 DNA reads TGCGCCAGCAAGGAGCAGGGAAAAGTTTACACCGGGGAGCTGTTTTTT.